This TCR beta chain was sequenced for a study of T-cell reconstitution after alpha-beta-depleted transplantation in children. Overall study findings and caveats: Some patients owed their high day-60 TCRbeta diversity to surviving recipient T cells and thymic progenitors.

Unique molecular identifiers were used in preparing the TCRbeta library. TCRdb passed the PCR reads through MiXCR, listing each CDR3 protein once. The data show approximately 6,400 distinct CDR3 sequences, with roughly 14% seen just once and around 6% held by the top ten. This clonotype is labeled as medium-sized. Antigen specificity is unknown. V lost 3 bases and J 0 bases, leaving 6 bases between the germline ends. The germline CDR1 and CDR2 sequences are DFQATT and SNEGSKA (reference sequence). The CDR3 covers 13 residues. This specimen consisted of PBMCs, obtained before TCRalphabeta/CD19-depleted stem cell transplant. This TCR was sampled from a boy aged 5-17 years with acute lymphoblastic leukemia, due to receive a stem cell transplant. The rearrangement links TRBV20-1 to TRBJ2-1; D unclear. CDR3 DNA: TGCAGTGCTAGGGGTTTCTCCTACAATGAGCAGTTCTTC. It yields the protein CSARGFSYNEQFF.